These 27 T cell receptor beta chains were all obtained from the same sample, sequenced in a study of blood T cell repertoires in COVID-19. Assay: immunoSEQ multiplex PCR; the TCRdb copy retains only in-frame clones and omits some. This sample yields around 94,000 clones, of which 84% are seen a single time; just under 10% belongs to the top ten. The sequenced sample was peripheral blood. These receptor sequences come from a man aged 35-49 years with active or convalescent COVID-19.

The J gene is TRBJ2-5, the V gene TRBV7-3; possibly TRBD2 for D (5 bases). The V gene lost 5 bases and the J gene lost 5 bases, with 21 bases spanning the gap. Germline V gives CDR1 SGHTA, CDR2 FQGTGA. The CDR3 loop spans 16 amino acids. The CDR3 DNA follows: TGTGCCAGCAGCCTAGGGAACCTAGCAGGTGCGGAGACCCAGTACTTC. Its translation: CASSLGNLAGAETQYF.

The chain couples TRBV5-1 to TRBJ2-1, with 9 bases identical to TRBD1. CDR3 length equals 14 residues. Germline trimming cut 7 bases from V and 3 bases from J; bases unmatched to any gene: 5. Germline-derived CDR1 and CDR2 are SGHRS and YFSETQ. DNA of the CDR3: TGCGCCAGCTATACAGGGGGCGTCTACAATGAGCAGTTCTTC. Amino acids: CASYTGGVYNEQFF.

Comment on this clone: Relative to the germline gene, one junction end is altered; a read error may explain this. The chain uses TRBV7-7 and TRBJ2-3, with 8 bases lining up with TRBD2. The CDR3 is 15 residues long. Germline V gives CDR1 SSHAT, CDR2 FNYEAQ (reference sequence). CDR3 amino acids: CASSLRGGPTDTQYF. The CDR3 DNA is TGTGCTAGCAGCTTACGCGGGGGGCCCACAGATACGCAGTATTTT.

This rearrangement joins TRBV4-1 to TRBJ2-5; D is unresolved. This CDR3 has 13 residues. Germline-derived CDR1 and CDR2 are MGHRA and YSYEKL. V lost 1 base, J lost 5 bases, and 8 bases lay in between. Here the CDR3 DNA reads TGCGCCAGCAGCCAAGGGGTCGGGGAGACCCAGTACTTC. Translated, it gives CASSQGVGETQYF.

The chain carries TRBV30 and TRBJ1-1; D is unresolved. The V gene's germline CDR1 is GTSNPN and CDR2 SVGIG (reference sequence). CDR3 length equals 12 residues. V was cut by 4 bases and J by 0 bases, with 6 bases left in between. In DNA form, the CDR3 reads TGTGCCTGGAATCCGGTGAACACTGAAGCTTTCTTT. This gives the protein CAWNPVNTEAFF. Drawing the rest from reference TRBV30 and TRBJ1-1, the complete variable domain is SQTIHQWPATLVQPVGSPLSLECTVEGTSNPNLYWYRQAAGRGLQLLFYSVGIGQISSEVPQNLSASRPQDRQFILSSKKLLLSDSGFYLCAWNPVNTEAFFGQGTRLTVV.

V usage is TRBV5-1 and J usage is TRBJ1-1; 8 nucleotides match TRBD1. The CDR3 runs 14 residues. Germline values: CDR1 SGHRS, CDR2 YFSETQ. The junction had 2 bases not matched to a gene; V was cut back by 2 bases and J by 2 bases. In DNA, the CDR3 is TGCGCCAGCAGCTTACAGGGGGTTAACACTGAAGCTTTCTTT. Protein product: CASSLQGVNTEAFF.

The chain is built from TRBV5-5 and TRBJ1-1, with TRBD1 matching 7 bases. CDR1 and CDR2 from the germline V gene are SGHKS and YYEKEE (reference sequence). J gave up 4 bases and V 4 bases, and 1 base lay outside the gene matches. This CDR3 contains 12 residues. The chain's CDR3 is CASSRQGTEAFF. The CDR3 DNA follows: TGTGCCAGCAGCCGACAGGGCACTGAAGCTTTCTTT.

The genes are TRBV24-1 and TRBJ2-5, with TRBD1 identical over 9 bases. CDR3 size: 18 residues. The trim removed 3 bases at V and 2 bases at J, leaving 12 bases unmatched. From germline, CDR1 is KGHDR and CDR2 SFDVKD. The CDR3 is CATSDATGTGTGQETQYF. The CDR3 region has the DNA TGTGCCACCAGTGATGCCACCGGGACAGGGACCGGGCAAGAGACCCAGTACTTC.

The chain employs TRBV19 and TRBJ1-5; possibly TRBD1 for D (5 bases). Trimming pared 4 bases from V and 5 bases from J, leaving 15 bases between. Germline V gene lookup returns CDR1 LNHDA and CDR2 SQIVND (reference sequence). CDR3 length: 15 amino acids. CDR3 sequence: CASSTQQGGHQPQHF. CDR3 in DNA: TGTGCCAGTAGTACCCAGCAGGGTGGACATCAGCCCCAGCATTTT.

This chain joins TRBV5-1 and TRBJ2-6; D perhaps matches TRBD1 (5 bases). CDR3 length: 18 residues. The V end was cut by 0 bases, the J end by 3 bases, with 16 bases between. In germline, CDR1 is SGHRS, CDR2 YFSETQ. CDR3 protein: CASSLARSGPSGANVLTF. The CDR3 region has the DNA TGCGCCAGCAGCTTGGCCAGGTCAGGGCCGAGTGGGGCCAACGTCCTGACTTTC. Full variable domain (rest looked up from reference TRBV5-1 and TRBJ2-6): KAGVTQTPRYLIKTRGQQVTLSCSPISGHRSVSWYQQTPGQGLQFLFEYFSETQRNKGNFPGRFSGRQFSNSRSEMNVSTLELGDSALYLCASSLARSGPSGANVLTFGAGSRLTVL.

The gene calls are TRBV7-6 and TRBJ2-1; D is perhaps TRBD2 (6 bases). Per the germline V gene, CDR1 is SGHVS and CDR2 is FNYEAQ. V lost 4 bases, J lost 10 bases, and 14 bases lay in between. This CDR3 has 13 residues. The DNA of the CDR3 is TGTGCCAGCAGCTGGGAGGACTGGGGGGAGCAGTTCTTC. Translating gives CASSWEDWGEQFF.

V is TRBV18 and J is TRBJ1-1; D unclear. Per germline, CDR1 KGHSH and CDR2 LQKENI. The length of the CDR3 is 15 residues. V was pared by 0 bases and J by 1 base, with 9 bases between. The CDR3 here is CASSPPRGRNTEAFF. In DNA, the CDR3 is TGTGCCAGCTCACCACCTCGGGGTAGGAACACTGAAGCTTTCTTT.

The CDR3 protein is CSVEQEAFF. The CDR3, as DNA: TGCAGCGTTGAACAGGAAGCTTTCTTT. V is TRBV29-1 and J is TRBJ1-1, with D unclear. This CDR3 is 9 amino acids long. Germline V CDR1 and CDR2: SQVTM, ANQGSEA. V shed 2 bases and J shed 8 bases, with 3 bases lying between them.

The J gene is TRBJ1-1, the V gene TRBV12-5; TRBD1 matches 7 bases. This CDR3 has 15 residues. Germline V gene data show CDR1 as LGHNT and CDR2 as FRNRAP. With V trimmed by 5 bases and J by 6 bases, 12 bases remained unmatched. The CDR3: CASGHPSGGKAEAFF. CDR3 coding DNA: TGTGCTAGTGGTCACCCCTCAGGGGGAAAGGCTGAAGCTTTCTTT. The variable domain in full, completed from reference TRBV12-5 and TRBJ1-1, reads DARVTQTPRHKVTEMGQEVTMRCQPILGHNTVFWYRQTMMQGLELLAYFRNRAPLDDSGMPKDRFSAEMPDATLATLKIQPSEPRDSAVYFCASGHPSGGKAEAFFGQGTRLTVV.

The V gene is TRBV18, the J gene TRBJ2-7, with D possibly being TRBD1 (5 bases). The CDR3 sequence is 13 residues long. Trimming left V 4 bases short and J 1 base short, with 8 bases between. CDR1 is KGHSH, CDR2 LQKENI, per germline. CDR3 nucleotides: TGTGCCAGCTCACAGCAGGGTTCCTACGAGCAGTACTTC. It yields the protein CASSQQGSYEQYF.

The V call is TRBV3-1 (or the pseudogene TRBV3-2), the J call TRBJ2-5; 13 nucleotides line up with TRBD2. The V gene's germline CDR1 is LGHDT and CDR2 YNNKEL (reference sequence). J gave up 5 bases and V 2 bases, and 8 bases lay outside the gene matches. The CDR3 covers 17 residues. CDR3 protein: CASSQIGLAGDGETQYF. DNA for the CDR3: TGTGCCAGCAGCCAAATTGGACTAGCGGGGGATGGGGAGACCCAGTACTTC.

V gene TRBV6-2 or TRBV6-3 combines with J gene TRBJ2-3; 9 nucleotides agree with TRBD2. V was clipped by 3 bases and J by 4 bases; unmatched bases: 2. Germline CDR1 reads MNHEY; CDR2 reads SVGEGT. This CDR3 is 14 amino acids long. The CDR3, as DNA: TGTGCCAGCAGTTATGGCGGGGGGGCAGATACGCAGTATTTT. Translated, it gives CASSYGGGADTQYF.

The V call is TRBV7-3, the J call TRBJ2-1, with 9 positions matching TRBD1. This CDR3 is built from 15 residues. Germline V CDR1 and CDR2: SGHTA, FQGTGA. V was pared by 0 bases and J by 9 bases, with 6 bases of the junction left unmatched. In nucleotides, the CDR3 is TGTGCCAGCAGCTTAACTCGGGACAGGGATGGTGAGCAGTTCTTC. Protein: CASSLTRDRDGEQFF.

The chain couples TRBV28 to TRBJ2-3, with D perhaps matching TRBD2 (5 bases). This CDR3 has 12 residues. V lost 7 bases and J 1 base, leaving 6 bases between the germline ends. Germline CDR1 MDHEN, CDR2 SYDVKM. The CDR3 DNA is TGTGCCAGCATGGAGGGCACAGATACGCAGTATTTT. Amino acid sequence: CASMEGTDTQYF.

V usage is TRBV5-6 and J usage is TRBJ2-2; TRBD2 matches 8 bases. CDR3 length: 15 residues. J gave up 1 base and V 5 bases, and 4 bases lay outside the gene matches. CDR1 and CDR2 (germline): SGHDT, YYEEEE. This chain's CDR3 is CASSNGGENTGELFF. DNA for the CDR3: TGTGCCAGCAGTAACGGGGGGGAGAACACCGGGGAGCTGTTTTTT.

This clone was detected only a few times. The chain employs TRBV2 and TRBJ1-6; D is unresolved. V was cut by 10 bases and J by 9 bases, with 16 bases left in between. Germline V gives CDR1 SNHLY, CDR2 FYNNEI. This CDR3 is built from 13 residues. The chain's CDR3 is CATLSAWSSPLHF. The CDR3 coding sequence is TGTGCCACCCTTTCGGCTTGGAGTTCACCCCTCCACTTT. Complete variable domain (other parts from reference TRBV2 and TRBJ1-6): EPEVTQTPSHQVTQMGQEVILRCVPISNHLYFYWYRQILGQKVEFLVSFYNNEISEKSEIFDDQFSVERPDGSNFTLKIRSTKLEDSAMYFCATLSAWSSPLHFGNGTRLTVT.

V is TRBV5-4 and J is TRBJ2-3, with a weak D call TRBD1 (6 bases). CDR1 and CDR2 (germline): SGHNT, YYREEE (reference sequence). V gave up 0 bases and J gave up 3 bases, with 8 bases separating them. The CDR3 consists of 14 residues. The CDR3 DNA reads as TGTGCCAGCAGCTTGGCAAGGGGGACAGATACGCAGTATTTT. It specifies CASSLARGTDTQYF.

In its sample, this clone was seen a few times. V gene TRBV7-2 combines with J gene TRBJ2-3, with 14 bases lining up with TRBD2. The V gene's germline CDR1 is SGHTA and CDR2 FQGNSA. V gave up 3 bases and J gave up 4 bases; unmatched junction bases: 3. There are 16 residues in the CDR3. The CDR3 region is CASSFRGLAGADTQYF. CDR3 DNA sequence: TGTGCCAGCAGCTTTCGGGGACTAGCGGGGGCAGATACGCAGTATTTT. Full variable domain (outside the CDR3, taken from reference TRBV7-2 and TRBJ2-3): GAGVSQSPSNKVTEKGKDVELRCDPISGHTALYWYRQSLGQGLEFLIYFQGNSAPDKSGLPSDRFSAERTGGSVSTLTIQRTQQEDSAVYLCASSFRGLAGADTQYFGPGTRLTVL.

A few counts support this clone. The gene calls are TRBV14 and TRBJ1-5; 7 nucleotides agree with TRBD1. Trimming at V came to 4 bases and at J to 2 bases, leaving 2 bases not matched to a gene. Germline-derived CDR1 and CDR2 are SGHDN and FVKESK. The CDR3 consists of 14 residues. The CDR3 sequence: CASSLTGGNQPQHF. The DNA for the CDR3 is TGTGCCAGCAGCCTAACAGGGGGCAATCAGCCCCAGCATTTT. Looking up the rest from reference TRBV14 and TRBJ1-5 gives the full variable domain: EAGVTQFPSHSVIEKGQTVTLRCDPISGHDNLYWYRRVMGKEIKFLLHFVKESKQDESGMPNNRFLAERTGGTYSTLKVQPAELEDSGVYFCASSLTGGNQPQHFGDGTRLSIL.

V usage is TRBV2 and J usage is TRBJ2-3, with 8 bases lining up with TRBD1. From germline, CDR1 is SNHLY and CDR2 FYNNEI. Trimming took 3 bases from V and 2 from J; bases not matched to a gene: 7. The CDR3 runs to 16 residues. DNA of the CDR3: TGTGCCAGCAGTGAGCGCCCAGGGGGCGTCACAGATACGCAGTATTTT. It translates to CASSERPGGVTDTQYF. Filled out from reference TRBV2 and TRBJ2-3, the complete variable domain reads EPEVTQTPSHQVTQMGQEVILRCVPISNHLYFYWYRQILGQKVEFLVSFYNNEISEKSEIFDDQFSVERPDGSNFTLKIRSTKLEDSAMYFCASSERPGGVTDTQYFGPGTRLTVL.

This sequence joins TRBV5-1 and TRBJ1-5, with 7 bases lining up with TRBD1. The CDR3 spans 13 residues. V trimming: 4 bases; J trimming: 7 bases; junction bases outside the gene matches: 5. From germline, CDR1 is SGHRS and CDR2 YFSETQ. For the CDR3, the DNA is TGCGCCAGCAGCGAACAGGGGCACCAGCCCCAGCATTTT. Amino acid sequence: CASSEQGHQPQHF.

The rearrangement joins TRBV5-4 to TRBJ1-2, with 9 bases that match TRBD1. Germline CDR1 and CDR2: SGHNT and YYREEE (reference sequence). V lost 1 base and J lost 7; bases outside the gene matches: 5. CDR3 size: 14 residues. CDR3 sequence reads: CASSLLGQGGGYTF. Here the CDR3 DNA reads TGTGCCAGCAGCTTGTTGGGACAGGGAGGTGGCTACACCTTC. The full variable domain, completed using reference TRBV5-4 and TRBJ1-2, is ETGVTQSPTHLIKTRGQQVTLRCSSQSGHNTVSWYQQALGQGPQFIFQYYREEENGRGNFPPRFSGLQFPNYSSELNVNALELDDSALYLCASSLLGQGGGYTFGSGTRLTVV.